The present T cell receptor beta chain was sequenced within a study of PD-1 blockade in classical Hodgkin lymphoma. Clones were sequenced by immunoSEQ multiplex PCR, and TCRdb holds only the in-frame ones, with some missing. The sample lists tens of thousands of clones; more than 75% were seen once. To note about this clone: Its matching antigen is unknown.

Overall study findings and caveats: By C4D1 there was a significant rise in CD4+ TCR diversity but not in CD8+ TCR diversity. For complete responders, baseline diversity was comparable to that of newly diagnosed patients. Relapsed/refractory patients reportedly had lower baseline diversity than newly diagnosed patients.

V shed 7 bases and J shed 6 bases, with 19 bases lying between them. The CDR3 spans 15 residues. Per germline, CDR1 MDHEN and CDR2 SYDVKM. All patients relapsed after autologous stem cell transplantation, and brentuximab vedotin exposure varied. Best overall response was complete response, partial response or progressive disease in these relapsed/refractory classical Hodgkin lymphoma patients. The specimen was peripheral blood mononuclear cells (PBMCs), collected at baseline. This TCR was sampled from a human donor with classical Hodgkin lymphoma. This chain uses TRBV28 with TRBJ2-1, with D perhaps TRBD1 (5 bases). This CDR3 reads CASTSLGRKGNEQFF. In DNA form, the CDR3 reads TGTGCCAGCACCTCTCTGGGGCGGAAGGGCAATGAGCAGTTCTTC. The full variable domain, completed using reference TRBV28 and TRBJ2-1, is DVKVTQSSRYLVKRTGEKVFLECVQDMDHENMFWYRQDPGLGLRLIYFSYDVKMKEKGDIPEGYSVSREKKERFSLILESASTNQTSMYLCASTSLGRKGNEQFFGPGTRLTVL.